The 22 T cell receptor beta chains below come from one sample, sequenced in a study of blood T cell repertoires in COVID-19. TCRdb keeps only in-frame clones here, not all; method: immunoSEQ multiplex PCR. Of about 110,000 clones listed, approximately 92% are singletons. Material for sequencing was peripheral blood. Receptors were obtained from an elderly woman with acute or convalescent COVID-19.

V gene TRBV6-5 combines with J gene TRBJ2-1; TRBD2 agrees at 14 bases. Germline assignment: CDR1 MNHEY and CDR2 SVGAGI. The CDR3 is 15 amino acids. The V gene end was trimmed by 6 bases and the J gene end by 8 bases; junction bases not matched to a gene: 6. CDR3 residues: CASRDGTSGGDEQFF. In nucleotides, the CDR3 is TGTGCCAGCAGGGACGGGACTAGCGGGGGTGATGAGCAGTTCTTC.

This clone appeared a single time. CDR3 residues: CASRPAGGNTEAFF. CDR3 in DNA: TGTGCCAGCCGCCCCGCAGGGGGAAACACTGAAGCTTTCTTT. This chain joins TRBV19 and TRBJ1-1; 7 bases line up with TRBD1. The length of the CDR3 is 14 residues. Looked up from germline, CDR1 is LNHDA and CDR2 is SQIVND (reference sequence). V was pared by 9 bases and J by 2 bases, with 9 bases of the junction left unmatched.

J is TRBJ1-4 and V is TRBV7-9; perhaps TRBD1 as D (5 bases). Germline assignment: CDR1 SEHNR and CDR2 FQNEAQ (reference sequence). The CDR3 contains 14 residues. Trimming removed 11 bases from V and 6 bases from J, with 19 bases in between. The CDR3 region is CAGTGVRQDEKLFF. DNA of the CDR3: TGTGCCGGAACGGGGGTCAGGCAGGATGAAAAACTGTTTTTT.

The chain combines TRBV5-1 with TRBJ2-2; D perhaps matches TRBD1 (6 bases). CDR1 and CDR2 from the germline V gene are SGHRS and YFSETQ. Trimming pared 0 bases from V and 5 bases from J, leaving 8 bases between. The CDR3 extends over 14 amino acids. Written as DNA, the CDR3 is TGCGCCAGCAGCTTGGCAGGGGAAACCGGGGAGCTGTTTTTT. It yields the protein CASSLAGETGELFF.

This clone was counted between two and nine times. The V gene is TRBV4-1, the J gene TRBJ1-6; no firm D call. Deletions cut 1 base from V and 4 bases from J, with 8 bases between. Germline V gene lookup returns CDR1 MGHRA and CDR2 YSYEKL. This CDR3 is 15 amino acids long. The CDR3 DNA follows: TGCGCCAGCAGCCAAGGATCAGAATATAATTCACCCCTCCACTTT. Protein sequence: CASSQGSEYNSPLHF.

In this sample, this clone turned up a few times. This chain joins TRBV18 and TRBJ2-1, with TRBD1 identical over 9 bases. The CDR3 runs to 19 residues. Germline assignment: CDR1 KGHSH and CDR2 LQKENI. V was pared by 4 bases and J by 0 bases, with 13 bases of the junction left unmatched. In DNA, the CDR3 is TGTGCCAGCTCACGGGGACAGGGTGAACTCTCGAGCTCCTACAATGAGCAGTTCTTC. Translation: CASSRGQGELSSSYNEQFF.

This clone was seen once. V gene TRBV5-6 combines with J gene TRBJ2-3; a possible D gene is TRBD1 (5 bases). The germline V gene encodes CDR1 SGHDT and CDR2 YYEEEE. The CDR3 contains 17 residues. V was clipped by 0 bases and J by 0 bases, with 14 bases between them. The CDR3 reads CASSLGSAGMSTDTQYF. In nucleotides, the CDR3 is TGTGCCAGCAGCTTGGGGTCGGCAGGGATGAGCACAGATACGCAGTATTTT.

In this sample, this clone turned up once. The rearrangement links TRBV2 to TRBJ1-1; possible D gene TRBD1, 5 bases. The CDR3 consists of 15 residues. The germline V gene encodes CDR1 SNHLY and CDR2 FYNNEI. Trimming removed 2 bases from V and 0 bases from J, with 10 bases in between. The CDR3 is CASSEQGPVNTEAFF. CDR3 nucleotides: TGTGCCAGCAGTGAACAGGGCCCTGTGAACACTGAAGCTTTCTTT.

The chain has TRBV7-6 and TRBJ2-7, with D perhaps TRBD1 (5 bases). Per the germline V gene, CDR1 is SGHVS and CDR2 is FNYEAQ. Trimming took off 6 bases at V and 5 bases at J, with 14 bases between the two ends. The CDR3 contains 13 residues. CDR3 sequence (DNA): TGTGCCAGCAGGGCCTCTTTAGGGGACGAGCAGTACTTC. It yields the protein CASRASLGDEQYF. The full variable domain, completed using reference TRBV7-6 and TRBJ2-7, is GAGVSQSPRYKVTKRGQDVALRCDPISGHVSLYWYRQALGQGPEFLTYFNYEAQQDKSGLPNDRFSAERPEGSISTLTIQRTEQRDSAMYRCASRASLGDEQYFGPGTRLTVT.

The chain combines TRBV6-5 with TRBJ2-7, with a weak D call TRBD1 (5 bases). The CDR3 has 13 residues. The germline V gene encodes CDR1 MNHEY and CDR2 SVGAGI. Trimming removed 6 bases at V and 4 bases at J, with 13 bases between. The CDR3 bases are TGTGCCAGCAGCCGAATTGGGGCTTACGAGCAGTACTTC. As protein: CASSRIGAYEQYF.

V is TRBV5-1 and J is TRBJ2-5; D ambiguous. CDR1 is SGHRS and CDR2 is YFSETQ in the germline V gene. The V and J ends lost 6 bases and 2 bases respectively, with 11 bases between them. The CDR3 covers 13 residues. CDR3 loop: CASMFQEQETQYF. The CDR3 DNA sequence: TGCGCCAGCATGTTTCAGGAACAAGAGACCCAGTACTTC.

CDR3 bases: TGTGCCAGCAGCATCCAACAGGGGGGTCTCGGCACAGATACGCAGTATTTT. Protein: CASSIQQGGLGTDTQYF. The chain employs TRBV28 and TRBJ2-3; 8 bases line up with TRBD1. Trimming at V came to 6 bases and at J to 1 base, leaving 12 bases not matched to a gene. CDR3 length: 17 residues. The germline V gene has CDR1 MDHEN and CDR2 SYDVKM.

The chain recombines TRBV12-5 with TRBJ1-2, with a tentative D call TRBD1 (6 bases). Trimming removed 5 bases at V and 13 bases at J, with 17 bases between. CDR1 is LGHNT, CDR2 FRNRAP, per germline. The CDR3 is made up of 12 amino acids. CDR3 amino acids: CASGPGLGATTF. The CDR3 DNA reads as TGTGCTAGTGGTCCTGGACTGGGGGCTACCACCTTC.

The chain has TRBV5-1 and TRBJ2-5; 7 bases agree with TRBD1. In germline, CDR1 is SGHRS, CDR2 YFSETQ. J lost 4 bases, V lost 4 bases, and 7 bases had no gene match. The CDR3 spans 14 residues. CDR3 protein: CASSLATGPETQYF. The CDR3 bases are TGCGCCAGCAGCCTTGCGACAGGGCCAGAGACCCAGTACTTC. The complete variable domain, with remaining parts taken from reference TRBV5-1 and TRBJ2-5, reads KAGVTQTPRYLIKTRGQQVTLSCSPISGHRSVSWYQQTPGQGLQFLFEYFSETQRNKGNFPGRFSGRQFSNSRSEMNVSTLELGDSALYLCASSLATGPETQYFGPGTRLLVL.

The V gene is TRBV2, the J gene TRBJ1-2; maybe TRBD1 (6 bases). Germline V gene lookup returns CDR1 SNHLY and CDR2 FYNNEI. With 3 bases removed from V and 0 bases from J, the gap between germline ends came to 11 bases. This CDR3 has 15 amino acids. CDR3 protein: CASSEMTGTNYGYTF. The CDR3 nucleotides are TGTGCCAGCAGTGAGATGACAGGAACTAACTATGGCTACACCTTC.

V gene TRBV12-1 combines with J gene TRBJ1-2. TRBV12-1 represents a pseudogene. This CDR3 comprises 14 residues. For the CDR3, the DNA is TGTGCCAGCACCCGGGGAGGGCAGATATATGGCTACACCTTC. This translates into CASTRGGQIYGYTF.

The chain has TRBV28 and TRBJ1-5, with D possibly TRBD1 on 6 matching bases. CDR3 size: 13 residues. Trimming pared 6 bases from V and 7 bases from J, leaving 13 bases between. In germline, CDR1 is MDHEN, CDR2 SYDVKM. CDR3 DNA: TGTGCCAGCAGACCCCAGGGGAACCAGCCCCAGCATTTT. Translating it yields CASRPQGNQPQHF.

V usage is TRBV5-1 and J usage is TRBJ2-7; 9 nucleotides line up with TRBD2. With 0 bases clipped from V and 5 bases from J, the junction kept 6 bases outside the gene matches. Germline V gene sequence: CDR1 SGHRS, CDR2 YFSETQ. The CDR3 spans 15 residues. CDR3 sequence: CASSLERGAIHEQYF. The DNA of the CDR3 is TGCGCCAGCAGCTTGGAGCGGGGGGCCATCCACGAGCAGTACTTC.

For the CDR3, the DNA is TGTGCCAGCATGGCAGGGTATAGCAATCAGCCCCAGCATTTT. This translates into CASMAGYSNQPQHF. The chain carries TRBV2 and TRBJ1-5; D possibly corresponds to TRBD1 (5 bases). This CDR3 has 14 amino acids. The ends were cut back, 7 bases at V and 0 bases at J, with 10 bases in the middle. In germline, CDR1 is SNHLY, CDR2 FYNNEI.

The V and J genes are TRBV12-3 or TRBV12-4 and TRBJ1-5; 8 bases fit TRBD1. The CDR3 extends over 13 amino acids. After removal of 7 bases from V and 6 bases from J, the junction contained 5 bases not matched to a gene. The CDR3 DNA is TGTGCCAGCACCCAGGACAGGGCTCAGCCCCAGCATTTT. Its protein product is CASTQDRAQPQHF.

In the case of this clone: No DNA is shown, since the ends of the CDR3 on it are uncertain; the CDR3 is the one TCRdb lists. The gene calls are TRBV6-2 or TRBV6-3 and TRBJ2-5; TRBD2 is the table's D call, not checked against the DNA. The CDR3 has 18 residues if both end residues are counted. CDR1 MNHEY and CDR2 SVGEGT come from the germline V gene. The CDR3 sequence is CASSTSLAGGHFVETQYF.

The rearrangement links TRBV11-1 to TRBJ2-2, with a tentative D call TRBD2 (5 bases). The CDR3 spans 16 residues. Trimming removed 1 base from V and 1 base from J, with 10 bases in between. Germline values: CDR1 SGHAT, CDR2 FQDESV (reference sequence). The CDR3 is CASSLGGDRNTGELFF. CDR3 bases: TGTGCCAGCAGCTTAGGGGGAGATAGGAACACCGGGGAGCTGTTTTTT.